These 30 T cell receptor beta chains were sequenced from one sample in a study of beta chain features in type 1 diabetes. Expressed TCRB transcripts were sequenced after all isolated RNA was converted to cDNA. Sequenced by immunoSEQ multiplex PCR; TCRdb stores in-frame clones only, minus some. The table includes around 240,000 clones, around 68% detected once. Sequenced input: naive CD4+ T cells from blood. All receptors derive from a man aged 25 to 40 in good health.

This rearrangement joins TRBV4-3 to TRBJ2-5, with D unresolved. V lost 5 bases to trimming and J lost 5 bases, with 12 bases between them. The germline gives CDR1 LGHNA, CDR2 YSLEER. This CDR3 has 13 residues. CDR3 in amino acids: CASSSDPRETQYF. The CDR3 coding sequence is TGCGCCAGCAGCTCAGACCCCCGGGAGACCCAGTACTTC.

V is TRBV27 and J is TRBJ2-3; 9 bases are shared with TRBD2. The CDR3 contains 15 residues. Germline trimming cut 6 bases from V and 2 bases from J; bases unmatched to any gene: 6. Germline V gene sequence: CDR1 MNHEY, CDR2 SMNVEV (reference sequence). The CDR3 DNA sequence: TGTGCCAGCAGGGTAGCGGGGGCCAACACAGATACGCAGTATTTT. Amino acids: CASRVAGANTDTQYF.

There are a few counts of this clone. V gene TRBV29-1 combines with J gene TRBJ2-3; 9 bases match TRBD1. After removal of 5 bases from V and 0 bases from J, the junction contained 3 bases not matched to a gene. Germline CDR1 is SQVTM and CDR2 is ANQGSEA. This CDR3 contains 14 residues. Written as DNA, the CDR3 is TGCAGCGTTAAGGACAGGGGCAGCACAGATACGCAGTATTTT. This translates into CSVKDRGSTDTQYF.

J is TRBJ2-1 and V is TRBV25-1; D gene uncertain. CDR3 length equals 15 residues. Germline-derived CDR1 and CDR2 are MGHDK and SYGVNS. Trimming cost V 3 bases and J 7 bases, with 16 bases left between them. Written as DNA, the CDR3 is TGTGCCAGCAGTGAGTATGCGGAGTATTCGAATGAGCAGTTCTTC. Translated, it gives CASSEYAEYSNEQFF.

The chain joins TRBV9 to TRBJ2-2, with D unclear. V dropped 9 bases and J dropped 2 bases, with 11 bases sitting between them. This CDR3 comprises 13 residues. From germline, CDR1 is SGDLS and CDR2 YYNGEE. Written as DNA, the CDR3 is TGTGCCACGGCGAAACACAACACCGGGGAGCTGTTTTTT. Its protein is CATAKHNTGELFF.

The chain carries TRBV5-1 and TRBJ2-1, with unresolved D. CDR1 is SGHRS, CDR2 YFSETQ, per germline. V lost 0 bases and J lost 4, with 11 bases in between. This CDR3 spans 15 amino acids. CDR3 nucleotide sequence: TGCGCCAGCAGCTTGGGCAGCAAGACGTACAATGAGCAGTTCTTC. Protein sequence: CASSLGSKTYNEQFF.

This chain uses TRBV27 with TRBJ2-1; the match to TRBD1 covers 10 bases. CDR3 size: 15 residues. V gave up 3 bases and J gave up 4 bases; unmatched junction bases: 3. Looked up from germline, CDR1 is MNHEY and CDR2 is SMNVEV (reference sequence). In DNA, the CDR3 is TGTGCCAGCAGTTTCGGGACAGGGGATTACAATGAGCAGTTCTTC. It encodes CASSFGTGDYNEQFF.

The V gene is TRBV30, the J gene TRBJ2-5; 8 nucleotides match TRBD2. Germline assignment: CDR1 GTSNPN and CDR2 SVGIG (reference sequence). The V and J ends lost 3 bases and 5 bases, in that order; junction bases with no gene match: 11. This CDR3 has 15 residues. This CDR3 reads CAWSQAGAKGETQYF. In DNA form, the CDR3 reads TGTGCCTGGAGCCAAGCGGGGGCTAAGGGGGAGACCCAGTACTTC. The full variable domain, rest sourced from reference TRBV30 and TRBJ2-5, is SQTIHQWPATLVQPVGSPLSLECTVEGTSNPNLYWYRQAAGRGLQLLFYSVGIGQISSEVPQNLSASRPQDRQFILSSKKLLLSDSGFYLCAWSQAGAKGETQYFGPGTRLLVL.

The gene calls are TRBV5-1 and TRBJ2-3; D tentatively fits TRBD1 or TRBD2 (5 bases each). Germline values: CDR1 SGHRS, CDR2 YFSETQ. With 9 bases removed from V and 0 bases from J, the gap between germline ends came to 17 bases. The CDR3 sequence is 15 residues long. CDR3: CATSGPGLSTDTQYF. In DNA form, the CDR3 reads TGCGCCACCTCCGGCCCGGGGCTGAGCACAGATACGCAGTATTTT.

The chain employs TRBV29-1 and TRBJ1-2, with D hard to call. V was shortened by 3 bases and J by 2 bases, with 7 bases between the two germline ends. Germline assignment: CDR1 SQVTM and CDR2 ANQGSEA. CDR3 length: 12 residues. The chain's CDR3 is CSVDVINYGYTF. The CDR3, as DNA: TGCAGCGTTGATGTGATAAACTATGGCTACACCTTC.

The chain is built from TRBV4-1 and TRBJ2-1; D remains unclear. The CDR3 is 17 residues long. V was clipped by 0 bases and J by 0 bases, with 12 bases between them. Germline V gives CDR1 MGHRA, CDR2 YSYEKL. CDR3 amino acids: CASSQDPGSLSYNEQFF. The CDR3 DNA sequence: TGCGCCAGCAGCCAAGATCCCGGCAGCCTCTCCTACAATGAGCAGTTCTTC.

This clone was detected a few times. The chain recombines TRBV18 with TRBJ1-2, with a weak D call TRBD1 (5 bases). The germline gives CDR1 KGHSH, CDR2 LQKENI. This CDR3 is built from 14 residues. Deletions cut 2 bases from V and 0 bases from J, with 7 bases between. The CDR3 DNA sequence: TGTGCCAGCTCACCAGGGGCAGCTAACTATGGCTACACCTTC. Protein: CASSPGAANYGYTF.

The chain recombines TRBV7-9 with TRBJ1-1; D gene unclear. The CDR3 spans 15 residues. Trimming left V 5 bases short and J 5 bases short, with 18 bases between. CDR1 is SEHNR, CDR2 FQNEAQ, per germline (reference sequence). CDR3 in DNA: TGTGCCAGCAGCCCTCTTGGTAGGGAGGGAACTGAAGCTTTCTTT. Translation gives CASSPLGREGTEAFF.

This rearrangement joins TRBV7-2 to TRBJ2-3, with 8 bases identical to TRBD2. The V gene's germline CDR1 is SGHTA and CDR2 FQGNSA. J lost 4 bases, V lost 5 bases, and 5 bases had no gene match. CDR3 length: 14 residues. The CDR3 sequence: CASSVSGTADTQYF. CDR3 in DNA: TGTGCCAGCAGCGTTAGCGGGACCGCAGATACGCAGTATTTT.

This chain uses TRBV29-1 with TRBJ2-7; unclear D gene. V lost 2 bases and J 0 bases, leaving 8 bases between the germline ends. The CDR3 is 13 residues long. Germline CDR1 SQVTM, CDR2 ANQGSEA. CDR3 region: CSVERRPSYEQYF. CDR3 sequence (DNA): TGCAGCGTTGAAAGGCGTCCCTCCTACGAGCAGTACTTC.

This chain connects TRBV29-1 to TRBJ2-1; TRBD2 matches 10 bases. The V and J ends lost 2 bases and 7 bases, in that order; junction bases with no gene match: 8. This CDR3 contains 15 residues. The germline gives CDR1 SQVTM, CDR2 ANQGSEA. This CDR3 reads CSVELGLAAHNEQFF. CDR3 nucleotides: TGCAGCGTTGAACTAGGACTAGCGGCTCATAATGAGCAGTTCTTC.

V and J are TRBV30 and TRBJ2-1; no clear D. Germline loops: CDR1 GTSNPN, CDR2 SVGIG (reference sequence). The CDR3 covers 13 residues. Trimming took off 8 bases at V and 0 bases at J, with 11 bases between the two ends. CDR3 in amino acids: CARADDSYNEQFF. The CDR3 region has the DNA TGTGCCCGGGCAGACGACTCCTACAATGAGCAGTTCTTC.

The chain employs TRBV11-2 and TRBJ2-5; TRBD2 agrees at 9 bases. This CDR3 region has 16 residues. V shed 7 bases and J 5 bases; nucleotides not matched to a gene: 14. Looked up from germline, CDR1 is SGHAT and CDR2 is FQNNGV. The CDR3 DNA reads as TGTGCCAGCACCTCGGGTAGCGGGAGAGGAGGCGAGACCCAGTACTTC. Its translation is CASTSGSGRGGETQYF.

On this clone: Other nucleotide sequences from this sample produce the same CDR3. V gene TRBV29-1 combines with J gene TRBJ2-5, with 11 bases matching TRBD2. The CDR3 totals 13 residues. Germline V lookup: CDR1 SQVTM, CDR2 ANQGSEA. V dropped 5 bases and J dropped 5; count of bases not matched to a gene: 4. CDR3 DNA sequence: TGCAGCGTTTTAGCGGGGGGGCAGGAGACCCAGTACTTC. Translation: CSVLAGGQETQYF.

V is TRBV7-9 and J is TRBJ2-7; tentative D call: TRBD2 (6 bases). Between the trimmed V and J ends, which lost 1 base and 5 bases, there was a span of 12 bases. The V gene's germline CDR1 is SEHNR and CDR2 FQNEAQ (reference sequence). The CDR3 spans 14 residues. CDR3 sequence reads: CASSLGSGYDEQYF. Written as DNA, the CDR3 is TGTGCCAGCAGCTTAGGAAGCGGGTATGACGAGCAGTACTTC.

This clone has a handful of counts. CDR3 coding DNA: TGTGCCAGCAGTGTGAACACTGAAGCTTTCTTT. Encoded protein: CASSVNTEAFF. The chain couples TRBV25-1 to TRBJ1-1, with D hard to call. Germline assignment: CDR1 MGHDK and CDR2 SYGVNS. This CDR3 comprises 11 residues. V was pared by 4 bases and J by 0 bases, with 0 bases between.

The chain uses TRBV4-3 and TRBJ1-5; perhaps TRBD1 as D (5 bases). The CDR3 runs to 15 residues. In germline, CDR1 is LGHNA, CDR2 YSLEER. Trimming pared 0 bases from V and 1 base from J, leaving 7 bases between. CDR3 in DNA: TGCGCCAGCAGCCAAGAAGGGGCGAGCAATCAGCCCCAGCATTTT. This codes for CASSQEGASNQPQHF.

DNA for the CDR3: TGCGCCAGCAGCCAAGATACCATCCTCGAGCAGTACTTC. It yields the protein CASSQDTILEQYF. V gene TRBV4-3 combines with J gene TRBJ2-7, with unresolved D. The germline V gene has CDR1 LGHNA and CDR2 YSLEER. The V and J ends lost 0 bases and 6 bases respectively, with 9 bases between them. The CDR3 is 13 amino acids.

This chain joins TRBV9 and TRBJ2-3; D is possibly TRBD1 (6 bases). Trimming shortened V by 0 bases and J by 5 bases, and 10 bases separated the two germline ends. This CDR3 comprises 14 residues. Germline CDR1 is SGDLS and CDR2 is YYNGEE. CDR3 loop: CASSVDRAQDTQYF. DNA of the CDR3: TGTGCCAGCAGCGTAGACAGGGCCCAAGATACGCAGTATTTT.

The J gene is TRBJ1-1, the V gene TRBV6-5; D not certain. Germline lookup yields CDR1 MNHEY and CDR2 SVGAGI. The CDR3 extends over 14 amino acids. Trimming removed 4 bases from V and 0 bases from J, with 9 bases in between. The CDR3 protein is CASSSPTLNTEAFF. Here the CDR3 DNA reads TGTGCCAGCAGTTCCCCTACGTTGAACACTGAAGCTTTCTTT.

Points on this clone: The junction departs from germline at one end; a sequencing error may be responsible. This rearrangement joins TRBV30 to TRBJ2-3, with TRBD2 identical over 7 bases. Germline CDR1 and CDR2: GTSNPN and SVGIG (reference sequence). This CDR3 is 14 amino acids long. For the CDR3, the DNA is TGTGCCCGGAGTAGGCGGGAGAACACAGATACGCAGTATTTT. It yields the protein CARSRRENTDTQYF.

The chain joins TRBV4-1 to TRBJ2-3; tentatively, D is TRBD1 or TRBD2 (5 bases each). CDR1 and CDR2 from the germline V gene are MGHRA and YSYEKL. V was cut by 4 bases and J by 2 bases, with 16 bases left in between. The CDR3 has 16 amino acids. The CDR3 DNA is TGCGCCAGCAGCCGCGACAGCGGCAGCGACACAGATACGCAGTATTTT. Its translation is CASSRDSGSDTDTQYF.

The chain has TRBV30 and TRBJ1-1; D might be TRBD1 (6 bases). V was shortened by 4 bases and J by 0 bases, with 9 bases between the two germline ends. Germline-derived CDR1 and CDR2 are GTSNPN and SVGIG (reference sequence). The CDR3 is made up of 13 amino acids. This chain's CDR3 is CAWKRTVNTEAFF. CDR3 in DNA: TGTGCCTGGAAAAGGACAGTGAACACTGAAGCTTTCTTT.

This chain links TRBV29-1 with TRBJ1-2, with D hard to call. Germline V gene sequence: CDR1 SQVTM, CDR2 ANQGSEA. V was trimmed by 3 bases and J by 1 base, leaving 15 bases between them. CDR3 length: 15 amino acids. The CDR3: CSVDVEFSSNYGYTF. CDR3 nucleotides: TGCAGCGTTGATGTAGAATTCTCGAGTAACTATGGCTACACCTTC.

Points on this clone: The junction differs from germline at one of its ends, possibly a read error. The V call is TRBV4-1, the J call TRBJ1-2; D remains ambiguous. CDR1 and CDR2 (germline): MGHRA, YSYEKL. CDR3 length: 13 residues. The CDR3 protein is CASSPLPGGSLSF. In DNA, the CDR3 is TGCGCCAGCAGCCCCCTTCCGGGAGGCAGCTTGAGCTTC.